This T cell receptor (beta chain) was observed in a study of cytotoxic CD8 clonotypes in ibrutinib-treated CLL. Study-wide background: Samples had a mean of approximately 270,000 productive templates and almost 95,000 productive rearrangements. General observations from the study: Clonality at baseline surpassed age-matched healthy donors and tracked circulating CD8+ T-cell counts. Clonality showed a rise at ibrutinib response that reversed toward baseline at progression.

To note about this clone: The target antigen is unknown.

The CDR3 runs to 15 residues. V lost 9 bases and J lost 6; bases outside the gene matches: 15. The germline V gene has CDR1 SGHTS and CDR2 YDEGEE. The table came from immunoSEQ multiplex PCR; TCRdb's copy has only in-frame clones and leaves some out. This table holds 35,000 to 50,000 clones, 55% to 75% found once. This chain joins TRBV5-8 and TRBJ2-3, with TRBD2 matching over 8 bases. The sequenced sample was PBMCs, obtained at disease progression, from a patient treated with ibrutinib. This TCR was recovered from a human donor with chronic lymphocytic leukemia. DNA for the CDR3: TGTGCCACCCGCGGGAGGTCCTCGCTTTTGGATACGCAGTATTTT. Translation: CATRGRSSLLDTQYF.